This T cell receptor (beta chain) came from a study of T cells in tuberculosis. Overall study context: The T cells targeted glucose monomycolate, a mycobacterial lipid, via CD1B. This South African cohort compared adolescents with or without latent tuberculosis against adults with active tuberculosis. Study results and caveats: GMM-specific TCRs were nearer to active tuberculosis alpha repertoires, suggesting expansion.

Comment on this clone: No antigen is known for it.

Time point here: new active TB diagnosis, blood taken before or within 7 days of starting treatment. HIV-seronegative South African adults aged 18 years or older had newly diagnosed active tuberculosis. Trimming took off 5 bases at V and 5 bases at J, with 21 bases between the two ends. This CDR3 is 16 amino acids long. Germline values: CDR1 LNHNV, CDR2 YYDKDF (reference sequence). Libraries were prepared by immunoSEQ multiplex PCR; TCRdb keeps only in-frame clonotypes and omits some of them. The sample records 25,000 to 35,000 clones, about 90% being singletons. The chain uses TRBV15 and TRBJ2-5; a weak D match, TRBD1 (6 bases). The source is an adult with tuberculosis. Some clones in this sample may be carry-over from other donors' samples. This material consisted of PBMCs, taken at tuberculosis diagnosis. The CDR3 nucleotides are TGTGCCACCAGCTCTCGCAGTGGCAGGGGCCGGGAGACCCAGTACTTC. Translation: CATSSRSGRGRETQYF.